These 5 T cell receptor beta chains share one sample of origin, sequenced in a study of OX40 agonist ivuxolimab in advanced cancers. Library generation was performed with the immunoSEQ multiplex PCR assay. Entries here come from immuneACCESS through TCRdb and include only in-frame sequences with V and J called. Some clones fail to appear in such tables; in the studies checked, an unresolved V gene covers under half of the shortfall, and the cause of the remainder is unknown. A total of 46,000 or so clones appear in this sample, around 87% of them only once. About 10% of the sample goes to the ten largest clones. This material consisted of CD4+ or CD8+ T cells sorted from blood, taken in a trial of the OX40 agonist ivuxolimab. The receptors stem from an adult with an advanced solid tumor such as melanoma, head and neck, liver or kidney cancer.

The rearrangement joins TRBV6-5 to TRBJ1-2; D is possibly TRBD1 (5 bases). The V end lost 0 bases, the J end lost 7 bases, and 9 bases lay between the germline ends. The V gene's germline CDR1 is MNHEY and CDR2 SVGAGI. The CDR3 runs 13 residues. The CDR3 DNA reads TGTGCCAGCAGTTACTCCTCGGGGGGTGGCTACACCTTC. Amino acids: CASSYSSGGGYTF.

This clone was seen more than once but under ten times. V gene TRBV25-1 combines with J gene TRBJ2-1, with TRBD1 matching 8 bases. This CDR3 is 15 amino acids long. Germline-derived CDR1 and CDR2 are MGHDK and SYGVNS. V lost 4 bases to trimming and J lost 2 bases; unmatched junction nucleotides: 4. CDR3 sequence (DNA): TGTGCCAGCAGTGCGGACAGGGCAACCTACAATGAGCAGTTCTTC. Translation: CASSADRATYNEQFF.

The chain joins TRBV9 to TRBJ2-1, with TRBD2 matching over 8 bases. V trimming: 3 bases; J trimming: 4 bases; junction bases outside the gene matches: 6. This CDR3 is built from 15 residues. Germline V gene lookup returns CDR1 SGDLS and CDR2 YYNGEE. The CDR3 nucleotides are TGTGCCAGCAGCGAATGGAGCGGGGGTTACAATGAGCAGTTCTTC. Protein: CASSEWSGGYNEQFF.

This clone was recorded a few times. This chain uses TRBV15 with TRBJ1-3; unclear D gene. The CDR3 has 13 amino acids. The V gene lost 4 bases and the J gene lost 0 bases, with 4 bases spanning the gap. The germline CDR1 and CDR2 sequences are LNHNV and YYDKDF (reference sequence). CDR3 DNA: TGTGCCACCAGCACAGTCTCTGGAAACACCATATATTTT. It specifies CATSTVSGNTIYF.

The chain uses TRBV7-8 and TRBJ2-1; possible D gene TRBD2, 5 bases. V was trimmed by 3 bases and J by 0 bases, leaving 9 bases between them. The CDR3 is 15 residues long. Germline-derived CDR1 and CDR2 are SGHVS and FQNEAQ. The CDR3 is CASSFHGNSYNEQFF. The CDR3 region has the DNA TGTGCCAGCAGCTTTCACGGGAACTCCTACAATGAGCAGTTCTTC.